The rows below give T cell receptor beta chains drawn from one sample of a study of shared clonotypes between healthy human individuals. The repertoire was sequenced with immunoSEQ multiplex PCR; TCRdb's copy has only in-frame clones and lacks some. The sample has about 2,500,000 clones, around 94% seen once. The sample consisted of naive CD4+ T cells sorted from blood. Receptors were obtained from a man aged 18 to 30 in good health. The CDR3 runs from the conserved cysteine through the conserved F or W. D genes are given only for firm matches. For some rows the clone size is stated as once, few or many, or as a class when expanded; others skip it.

clone_size j_call v_call d_call cdr3_length cdr3_nt cdr3_aa
- TRBJ2-7 TRBV30 - 12 TGTGCCTGGGGAATAAGTTTCTACGAGCAGTACTTC CAWGISFYEQYF
- TRBJ1-5 TRBV28 - 11 TGTGCCTCGGGGTACAATCAGCCCCAGCATTTT CASGYNQPQHF
- TRBJ2-3 TRBV6-5 TRBD2 15 TGTGCCAGCAGAACCGGGCGGGGGGGCTCAGATACGCAGTATTTT CASRTGRGGSDTQYF
- TRBJ2-6 TRBV19 TRBD1 18 TGTGCCAGTAACGACCCGGGACAGGGCATCTCTGGGGCCAACGTCCTGACTTTC CASNDPGQGISGANVLTF
few TRBJ2-7 TRBV28 - 14 TGTGCCAGCAATAAACCCGGACAAGTTTACGAGCAGTACTTC CASNKPGQVYEQYF
- TRBJ2-3 TRBV10-3 - 15 TGTGCCATCAGTGAGTCCTTCACCTCCCCAGATACGCAGTATTTT CAISESFTSPDTQYF
- TRBJ2-5 TRBV5-4 - 15 TGTGCCAGCAGGACGTACCGGGAGCTCCAAGAGACCCAGTACTTC CASRTYRELQETQYF
once TRBJ2-7 TRBV2 - 16 TGTGCCAGCAGGGAGCGTCCTCGACAGGAGTCCTACGAGCAGTACTTC CASRERPRQESYEQYF
- TRBJ2-7 TRBV5-1 - 13 TGCGCCAGCAGAAGGACGGGAGCCTACGAGCAGTACTTC CASRRTGAYEQYF
- TRBJ1-5 TRBV19 - 16 TGTGCCAGTAGTATCCGGACCAGCAGGGGCAATCAGCCCCAGCATTTT CASSIRTSRGNQPQHF
- TRBJ1-1 TRBV6-1 - 13 TGTGCCAGCAGCCCGAGGGGGGACACTGAAGCTTTCTTT CASSPRGDTEAFF
- TRBJ2-5 TRBV5-1 TRBD2 17 TGCGCCAGCAGCTTGGGGACTAGCGGGGCAGCGGGAGAGACCCAGTACTTC CASSLGTSGAAGETQYF
- TRBJ2-7 TRBV18 TRBD1 15 TGTGCCAGCTCATTCGATAGGACAGGGGGCGACGAGCAGTACTTC CASSFDRTGGDEQYF
- TRBJ1-2 TRBV18 - 14 TGTGCCAGCTCACCACTTGGGGGGAACTATGGCTACACCTTC CASSPLGGNYGYTF
- TRBJ1-1 TRBV9 - 15 TGTGCCAGCAGCCCCGGACAGTTGGTGAACACTGAAGCTTTCTTT CASSPGQLVNTEAFF